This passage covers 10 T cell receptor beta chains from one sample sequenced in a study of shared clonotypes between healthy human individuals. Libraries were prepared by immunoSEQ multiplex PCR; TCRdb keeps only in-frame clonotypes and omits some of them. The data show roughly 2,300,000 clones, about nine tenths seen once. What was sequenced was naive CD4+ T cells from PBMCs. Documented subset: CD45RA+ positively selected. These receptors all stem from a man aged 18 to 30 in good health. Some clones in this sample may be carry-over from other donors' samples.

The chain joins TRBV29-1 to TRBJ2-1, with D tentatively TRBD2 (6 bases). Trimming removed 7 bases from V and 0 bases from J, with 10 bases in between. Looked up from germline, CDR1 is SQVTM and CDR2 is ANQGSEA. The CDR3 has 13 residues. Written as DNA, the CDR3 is TGCAGCGCCGCCGGGAGCTCCTACAATGAGCAGTTCTTC. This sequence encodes CSAAGSSYNEQFF.

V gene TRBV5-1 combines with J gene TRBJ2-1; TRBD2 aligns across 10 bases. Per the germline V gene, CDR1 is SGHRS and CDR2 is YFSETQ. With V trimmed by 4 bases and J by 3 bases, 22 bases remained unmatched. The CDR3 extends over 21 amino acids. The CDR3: CASSAGAGGAKVAGGYNEQFF. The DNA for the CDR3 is TGCGCCAGCAGCGCGGGGGCTGGGGGCGCAAAGGTAGCGGGAGGCTACAATGAGCAGTTCTTC.

Here the CDR3 reads CASSEVGGPPYEQYF. In DNA form, the CDR3 reads TGTGCCAGCAGTGAAGTGGGTGGACCCCCCTACGAGCAGTACTTC. The V and J genes are TRBV6-1 and TRBJ2-7; no firm D call. Germline V gene sequence: CDR1 MNHNS, CDR2 SASEGT. V was pared by 1 base and J by 2 bases, with 12 bases between. CDR3 size: 15 residues.

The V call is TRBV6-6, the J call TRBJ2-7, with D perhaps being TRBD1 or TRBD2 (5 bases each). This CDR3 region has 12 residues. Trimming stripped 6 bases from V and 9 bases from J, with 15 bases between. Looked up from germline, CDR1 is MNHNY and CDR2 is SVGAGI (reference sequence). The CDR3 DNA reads TGTGCCAGCAGCCGCGACTGGGGGAGGCAGTACTTC. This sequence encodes CASSRDWGRQYF.

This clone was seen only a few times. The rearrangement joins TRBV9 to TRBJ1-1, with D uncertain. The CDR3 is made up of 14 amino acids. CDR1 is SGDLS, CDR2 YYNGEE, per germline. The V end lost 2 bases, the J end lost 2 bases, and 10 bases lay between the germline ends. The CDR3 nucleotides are TGTGCCAGCAGCGTGCGCGCGGTTAACACTGAAGCTTTCTTT. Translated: CASSVRAVNTEAFF.

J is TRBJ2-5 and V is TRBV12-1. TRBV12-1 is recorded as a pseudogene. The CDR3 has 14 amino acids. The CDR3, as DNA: TGTGCCAGCAGCGAAGGACGGGACCAAGAGACCCAGTACTTC. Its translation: CASSEGRDQETQYF.

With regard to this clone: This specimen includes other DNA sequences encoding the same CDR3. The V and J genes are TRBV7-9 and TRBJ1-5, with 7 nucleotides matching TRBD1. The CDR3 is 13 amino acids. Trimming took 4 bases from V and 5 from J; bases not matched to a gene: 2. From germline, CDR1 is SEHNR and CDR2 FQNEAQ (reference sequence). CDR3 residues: CASSSQGDQPQHF. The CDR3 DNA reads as TGTGCCAGCAGCTCCCAGGGGGATCAGCCCCAGCATTTT.

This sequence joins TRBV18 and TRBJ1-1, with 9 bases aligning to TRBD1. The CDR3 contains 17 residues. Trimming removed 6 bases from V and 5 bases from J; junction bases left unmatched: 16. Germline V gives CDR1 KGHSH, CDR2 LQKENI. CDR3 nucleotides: TGTGCCAGCTCCCGACAGATACAGGGACAGGGTTATACTGAAGCTTTCTTT. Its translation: CASSRQIQGQGYTEAFF. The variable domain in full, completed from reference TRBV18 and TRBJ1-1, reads NAGVMQNPRHLVRRRGQEARLRCSPMKGHSHVYWYRQLPEEGLKFMVYLQKENIIDESGMPKERFSAEFPKEGPSILRIQQVVRGDSAAYFCASSRQIQGQGYTEAFFGQGTRLTVV.

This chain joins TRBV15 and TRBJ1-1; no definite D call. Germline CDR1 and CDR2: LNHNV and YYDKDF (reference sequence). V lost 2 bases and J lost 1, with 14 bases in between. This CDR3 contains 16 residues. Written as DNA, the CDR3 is TGTGCCACCAGCAGACCCGACGGACTAGCGAACACTGAAGCTTTCTTT. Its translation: CATSRPDGLANTEAFF.

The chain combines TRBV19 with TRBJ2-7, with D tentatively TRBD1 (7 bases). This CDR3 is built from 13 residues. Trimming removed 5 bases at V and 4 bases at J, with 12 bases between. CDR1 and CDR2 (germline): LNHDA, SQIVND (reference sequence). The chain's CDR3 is CASSAEGAYEQYF. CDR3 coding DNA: TGTGCCAGTAGTGCGGAGGGGGCATACGAGCAGTACTTC.